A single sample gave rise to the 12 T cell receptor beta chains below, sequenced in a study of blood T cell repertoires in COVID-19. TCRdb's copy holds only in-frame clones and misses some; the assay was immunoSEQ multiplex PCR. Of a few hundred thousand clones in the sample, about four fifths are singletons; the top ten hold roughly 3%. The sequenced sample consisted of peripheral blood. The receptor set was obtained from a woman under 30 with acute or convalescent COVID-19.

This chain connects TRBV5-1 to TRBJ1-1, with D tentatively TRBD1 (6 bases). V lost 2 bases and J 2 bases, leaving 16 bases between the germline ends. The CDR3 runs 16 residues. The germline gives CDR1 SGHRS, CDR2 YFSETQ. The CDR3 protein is CASSFGQNPSNTEAFF. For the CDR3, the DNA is TGCGCCAGCAGCTTCGGACAGAATCCTTCTAACACTGAAGCTTTCTTT.

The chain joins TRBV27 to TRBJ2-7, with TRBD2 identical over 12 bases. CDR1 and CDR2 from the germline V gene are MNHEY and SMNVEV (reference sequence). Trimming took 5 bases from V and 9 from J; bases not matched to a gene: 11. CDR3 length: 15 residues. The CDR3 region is CASSNRLAGDLWQYF. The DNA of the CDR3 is TGTGCCAGCAGTAACCGACTAGCGGGAGACTTATGGCAGTACTTC.

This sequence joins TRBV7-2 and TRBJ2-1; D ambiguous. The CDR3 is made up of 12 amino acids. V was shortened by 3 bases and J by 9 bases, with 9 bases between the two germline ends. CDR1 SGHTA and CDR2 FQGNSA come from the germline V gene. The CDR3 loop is CASSFQVSEQFF. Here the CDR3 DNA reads TGTGCCAGCAGCTTTCAGGTATCTGAGCAGTTCTTC.

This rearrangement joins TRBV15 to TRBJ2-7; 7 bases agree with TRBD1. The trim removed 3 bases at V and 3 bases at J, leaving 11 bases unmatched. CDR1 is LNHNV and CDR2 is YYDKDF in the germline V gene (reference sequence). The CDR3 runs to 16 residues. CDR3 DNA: TGTGCCACCAGCAGGGTAAGGACAGGTAGACTCTACGAGCAGTACTTC. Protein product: CATSRVRTGRLYEQYF.

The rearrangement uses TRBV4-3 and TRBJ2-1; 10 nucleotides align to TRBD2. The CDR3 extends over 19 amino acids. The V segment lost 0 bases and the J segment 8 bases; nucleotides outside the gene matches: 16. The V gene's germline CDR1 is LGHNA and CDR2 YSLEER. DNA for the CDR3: TGCGCCAGCAGCCAAGATAGGGGCAGAGGGCTAGCGGGAGATTATGAGCAGTTCTTC. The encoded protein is CASSQDRGRGLAGDYEQFF.

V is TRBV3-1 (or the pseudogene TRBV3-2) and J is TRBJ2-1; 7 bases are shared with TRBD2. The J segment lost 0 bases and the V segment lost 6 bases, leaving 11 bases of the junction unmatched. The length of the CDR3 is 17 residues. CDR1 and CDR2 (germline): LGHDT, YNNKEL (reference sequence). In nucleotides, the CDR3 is TGTGCCAGCAGGGCCCGTAGCGGGTTTAGCTCCTACAATGAGCAGTTCTTC. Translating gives CASRARSGFSSYNEQFF.

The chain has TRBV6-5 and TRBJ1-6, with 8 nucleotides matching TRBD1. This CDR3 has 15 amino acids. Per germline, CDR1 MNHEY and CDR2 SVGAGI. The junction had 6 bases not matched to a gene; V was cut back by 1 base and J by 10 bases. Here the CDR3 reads CASSYWGQAESPLHF. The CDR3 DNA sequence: TGTGCCAGCAGTTACTGGGGACAGGCTGAGTCACCCCTCCACTTT.

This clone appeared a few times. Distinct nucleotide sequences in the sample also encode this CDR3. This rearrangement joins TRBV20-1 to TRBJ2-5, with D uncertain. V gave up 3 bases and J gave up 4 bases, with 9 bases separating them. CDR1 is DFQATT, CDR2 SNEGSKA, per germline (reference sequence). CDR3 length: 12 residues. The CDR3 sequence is CSASPTGETQYF. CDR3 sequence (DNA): TGCAGTGCTAGTCCCACTGGAGAGACCCAGTACTTC.

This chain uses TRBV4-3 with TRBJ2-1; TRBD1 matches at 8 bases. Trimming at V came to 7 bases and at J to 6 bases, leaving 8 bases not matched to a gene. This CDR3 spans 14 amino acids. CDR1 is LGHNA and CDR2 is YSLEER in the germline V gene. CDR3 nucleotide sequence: TGCGCCAGCAAGTTTGACAGGGGAGGCAATGAGCAGTTCTTC. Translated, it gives CASKFDRGGNEQFF.

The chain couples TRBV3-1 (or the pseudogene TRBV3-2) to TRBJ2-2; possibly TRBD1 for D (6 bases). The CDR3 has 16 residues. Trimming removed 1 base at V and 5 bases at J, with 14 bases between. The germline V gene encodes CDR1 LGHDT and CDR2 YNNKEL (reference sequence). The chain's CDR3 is CASSQGRGMGTGELFF. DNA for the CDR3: TGTGCCAGCAGCCAAGGCAGGGGCATGGGAACCGGGGAGCTGTTTTTT.

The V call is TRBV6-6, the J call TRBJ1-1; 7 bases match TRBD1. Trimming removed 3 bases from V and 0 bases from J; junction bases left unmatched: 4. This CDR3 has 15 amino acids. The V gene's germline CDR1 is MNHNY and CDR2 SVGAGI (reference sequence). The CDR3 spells CASSYQTGMNTEAFF. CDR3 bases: TGTGCCAGCAGTTATCAGACAGGGATGAACACTGAAGCTTTCTTT.

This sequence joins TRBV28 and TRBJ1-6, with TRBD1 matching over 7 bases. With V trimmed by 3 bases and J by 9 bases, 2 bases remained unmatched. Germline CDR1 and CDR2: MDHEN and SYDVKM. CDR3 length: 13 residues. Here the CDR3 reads CASSLTGRSPLHF. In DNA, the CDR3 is TGTGCCAGCAGTTTGACAGGGCGTTCACCCCTCCACTTT.